What follows are 19 T cell receptor beta chains derived from one specimen sequenced in a study of blood T cell repertoires in COVID-19. Some clones are missing from TCRdb's copy, which holds only in-frame ones; the method was immunoSEQ multiplex PCR. Among hundreds of thousands of clones listed, roughly 83% were seen once. Sequencing was carried out using peripheral blood. Receptors were obtained from a man older than 75 with acute or convalescent COVID-19.

Details on this clone: Other DNA sequences of this sample code for an identical CDR3. The chain joins TRBV6-5 to TRBJ2-7; TRBD1 matches at 8 bases. Germline V gene data show CDR1 as MNHEY and CDR2 as SVGAGI. This CDR3 comprises 12 residues. V dropped 6 bases and J dropped 3; count of bases not matched to a gene: 1. CDR3 protein: CASSGQGYEQYF. The CDR3 DNA follows: TGTGCCAGCAGCGGACAGGGCTACGAGCAGTACTTC.

The genes are TRBV28 and TRBJ1-4, with 9 bases identical to TRBD1. This CDR3 is 14 amino acids long. V gave up 6 bases and J gave up 6 bases; unmatched junction bases: 5. Germline CDR1 MDHEN, CDR2 SYDVKM. The CDR3, as DNA: TGTGCCAGCAGCCCTACAGGGGGCCATGAAAAACTGTTTTTT. Translating gives CASSPTGGHEKLFF.

The J gene is TRBJ2-1, the V gene TRBV7-8; possibly TRBD1 for D (9 bases). CDR1 is SGHVS and CDR2 is FQNEAQ in the germline V gene. V gave up 6 bases and J gave up 4 bases, with 19 bases separating them. This CDR3 is built from 16 residues. This chain's CDR3 is CASSSRGGQGYNEQFF. The CDR3 coding sequence is TGTGCCAGCAGTTCCCGGGGGGGACAGGGATACAATGAGCAGTTCTTC.

The genes are TRBV5-1 and TRBJ2-6; tentative D call: TRBD2 (6 bases). Looked up from germline, CDR1 is SGHRS and CDR2 is YFSETQ. The CDR3 is 15 amino acids. V was cut by 5 bases and J by 2 bases, with 11 bases left in between. CDR3 loop: CASSVSGAGANVLTF. The CDR3 nucleotides read TGCGCCAGCAGTGTGTCGGGGGCTGGGGCCAACGTCCTGACTTTC.

V usage is TRBV14 and J usage is TRBJ2-5; 8 bases map to TRBD1. The CDR3 runs 18 residues. Looked up from germline, CDR1 is SGHDN and CDR2 is FVKESK. The V gene end was trimmed by 4 bases and the J gene end by 4 bases; junction bases not matched to a gene: 17. DNA of the CDR3: TGTGCCAGCAGCCTCCTACCCCCGTCCTCAGGGGGCCTAGAGACCCAGTACTTC. It yields the protein CASSLLPPSSGGLETQYF.

This rearrangement joins TRBV11-2 to TRBJ1-5; D remains ambiguous. V dropped 1 base and J dropped 0 bases, with 10 bases sitting between them. The CDR3 has 16 residues. CDR1 and CDR2 (germline): SGHAT, FQNNGV. The CDR3, as DNA: TGTGCCAGCAGCTTAGGGTCCGGGTATAGCAATCAGCCCCAGCATTTT. The encoded protein is CASSLGSGYSNQPQHF.

The chain employs TRBV3-1 (or the pseudogene TRBV3-2) and TRBJ2-1, with TRBD1 as a possible D gene (5 bases). This CDR3 region has 15 residues. Trimming pared 3 bases from V and 0 bases from J, leaving 9 bases between. Germline values: CDR1 LGHDT, CDR2 YNNKEL (reference sequence). The chain's CDR3 is CASSHRVSSYNEQFF. As DNA, the CDR3 is TGTGCCAGCAGCCACAGGGTAAGCTCCTACAATGAGCAGTTCTTC.

V usage is TRBV7-2 and J usage is TRBJ2-6, with D unresolved. Germline CDR1 reads SGHTA; CDR2 reads FQGNSA. V shed 8 bases and J shed 1 base, with 21 bases lying between them. This CDR3 spans 18 amino acids. The CDR3 bases are TGTGCCAGCGCCCCCCTGGCAGCGAGAGTGTCTGGGGCCAACGTCCTGACTTTC. It yields the protein CASAPLAARVSGANVLTF.

The J gene is TRBJ2-7, the V gene TRBV10-3; 8 positions agree with TRBD1. V lost 6 bases, J lost 1 base, and 11 bases stayed unmatched. Germline V lookup: CDR1 ENHRY, CDR2 SYGVKD. The CDR3 spans 16 residues. This CDR3 is CAIRAAAGGKSYEQYF. The DNA of the CDR3 is TGTGCCATCAGGGCTGCCGCAGGGGGCAAGTCCTACGAGCAGTACTTC.

The chain combines TRBV3-1 (or the pseudogene TRBV3-2) with TRBJ1-1; D call uncertain. The V gene lost 4 bases and the J gene lost 4 bases, with 19 bases spanning the gap. The CDR3 runs 16 residues. The V gene's germline CDR1 is LGHDT and CDR2 YNNKEL (reference sequence). This CDR3 reads CASSPLRGSGGTEAFF. CDR3 nucleotide sequence: TGTGCCAGCAGCCCTCTGCGGGGAAGTGGAGGCACTGAAGCTTTCTTT.

The chain recombines TRBV7-3 with TRBJ1-2; 8 nucleotides align to TRBD1. V lost 5 bases, J lost 7 bases, and 6 bases stayed unmatched. The CDR3 is made up of 13 amino acids. Looked up from germline, CDR1 is SGHTA and CDR2 is FQGTGA. The CDR3 DNA follows: TGTGCCAGCAGCACCGGACAGGGACGTGGCTACACCTTC. Encoded protein: CASSTGQGRGYTF.

V gene TRBV3-1 (or the pseudogene TRBV3-2) combines with J gene TRBJ2-7; D remains unclear. Trimming removed 1 base from V and 0 bases from J, with 10 bases in between. CDR3 length equals 15 residues. CDR1 LGHDT and CDR2 YNNKEL come from the germline V gene (reference sequence). In DNA, the CDR3 is TGTGCCAGCAGCCAAGTAGTCTGGAGCTCCTACGAGCAGTACTTC. Its protein is CASSQVVWSSYEQYF.

The rearrangement uses TRBV11-2 and TRBJ2-7, with 13 bases identical to TRBD2. The length of the CDR3 is 15 residues. Trimming at V came to 4 bases and at J to 5 bases, leaving 5 bases not matched to a gene. Germline V gene data show CDR1 as SGHAT and CDR2 as FQNNGV. CDR3 bases: TGTGCCAGCAGCTCTCGACTAGCGGGGGGAAACGAGCAGTACTTC. This encodes CASSSRLAGGNEQYF.

The gene calls are TRBV11-2 and TRBJ2-7; D remains ambiguous. CDR1 is SGHAT and CDR2 is FQNNGV in the germline V gene. V shed 5 bases and J shed 6 bases, with 20 bases lying between them. This CDR3 is built from 15 residues. The CDR3 DNA reads TGTGCCAGCAGCCCAATCGATCGCACAGTCGGCGAGCAGTACTTC. Protein: CASSPIDRTVGEQYF.

The V call is TRBV28, the J call TRBJ1-4; 10 bases map to TRBD1. The CDR3 is 16 residues long. Germline values: CDR1 MDHEN, CDR2 SYDVKM. After removal of 5 bases from V and 7 bases from J, the junction contained 10 bases not matched to a gene. CDR3 bases: TGTGCCAGCAGTCGGGGTGACAGGGGGCATGGTGAAAAACTGTTTTTT. It translates to CASSRGDRGHGEKLFF.

The J gene is TRBJ1-5, the V gene TRBV12-5; D remains unclear. Germline V gene lookup returns CDR1 LGHNT and CDR2 FRNRAP. Trimming removed 6 bases from V and 9 bases from J, with 12 bases in between. This CDR3 region has 12 residues. For the CDR3, the DNA is TGTGCTAGTGGCCCTCCCCTACCGCCCCAGCATTTT. Residues: CASGPPLPPQHF.

This chain links TRBV6-5 with TRBJ2-5; no firm D call. Germline assignment: CDR1 MNHEY and CDR2 SVGAGI. The CDR3 loop spans 13 amino acids. Deletions cut 2 bases from V and 1 base from J, with 5 bases between. The CDR3 DNA follows: TGTGCCAGCAGTTACGGGCCCCAAGAGACCCAGTACTTC. As protein: CASSYGPQETQYF.

The chain is built from TRBV5-6 and TRBJ1-2; a weak D match, TRBD1 (5 bases). This CDR3 has 13 residues. The V gene's germline CDR1 is SGHDT and CDR2 YYEEEE. Trimming cost V 3 bases and J 5 bases, with 11 bases left between them. The CDR3 DNA follows: TGTGCCAGCAGCTCGCCTCAGGGTTATGGCTACACCTTC. Amino acid sequence: CASSSPQGYGYTF.

The chain uses TRBV14 and TRBJ2-1, with 13 bases matching TRBD2. The CDR3 loop spans 18 amino acids. With 1 base clipped from V and 4 bases from J, the junction kept 7 bases outside the gene matches. CDR1 is SGHDN and CDR2 is FVKESK in the germline V gene. The CDR3 reads CASSQASEGLAGYNEQFF. Here the CDR3 DNA reads TGTGCCAGCAGCCAAGCGTCCGAGGGACTAGCGGGGTACAATGAGCAGTTCTTC.